These 4 T cell receptor beta chains were all obtained from the same sample, sequenced in a study of blood T cell repertoires in COVID-19. Data came from immunoSEQ multiplex PCR; TCRdb stores just in-frame clones and leaves some out. The profile shows under 65,000 clones, around four fifths of them singletons. Sequencing input: peripheral blood. Every receptor here comes from a man aged 60 to 75 with COVID-19, enrolled during active disease.

This clone was seen just once. This rearrangement joins TRBV4-1 to TRBJ2-1, with 9 bases that match TRBD1. With V trimmed by 4 bases and J by 1 base, 8 bases remained unmatched. The CDR3 loop spans 17 amino acids. Germline V CDR1 and CDR2: MGHRA, YSYEKL. CDR3 sequence (DNA): TGCGCCAGCAGCCGCCCCGGGACAGGGACATCCTACAATGAGCAGTTCTTC. Translation: CASSRPGTGTSYNEQFF.

This chain uses TRBV7-2 with TRBJ1-2; 9 positions agree with TRBD1. CDR3 length: 15 amino acids. Germline V gene sequence: CDR1 SGHTA, CDR2 FQGNSA. V shed 6 bases and J 2 bases; nucleotides not matched to a gene: 7. CDR3 DNA: TGTGCCAGCAGTCCTACAGGGGGCGCGAACTATGGCTACACCTTC. Its translation: CASSPTGGANYGYTF.

This sequence joins TRBV2 and TRBJ1-1, with a weak D call TRBD1 (6 bases). CDR3 length: 14 residues. CDR1 SNHLY and CDR2 FYNNEI come from the germline V gene. Trimming cost V 6 bases and J 5 bases, with 16 bases left between them. CDR3: CASRNRDVSTEAFF. CDR3 nucleotide sequence: TGTGCCAGCAGAAACAGGGATGTGTCGACTGAAGCTTTCTTT.

The rearrangement links TRBV4-2 to TRBJ1-2; a weak D match, TRBD1 (5 bases). CDR3 size: 13 residues. V lost 4 bases and J lost 6, with 12 bases in between. The germline V gene has CDR1 LGHNA and CDR2 YNFKEQ. The CDR3 bases are TGTGCCAGCAGCCGGGTGGGGGGAGATGGCTACACCTTC. Translated: CASSRVGGDGYTF.